This entry lists 15 T cell receptor beta chains sequenced from one sample in a study of patients and donors after allogeneic stem cell transplantation. One entry per CDR3 protein results from TCRdb running MiXCR on the RT-PCR reads. This sample has about a million distinct CDR3 sequences, with roughly 18% found just once. Material for sequencing was blood, either unsorted or a sorted T cell fraction (not recorded which). The receptors originated from a human donor who was either an allogeneic HSCT recipient or a stem cell or donor lymphocyte infusion donor (not recorded which). It is not recorded whose cells these are; they may come from a transplant donor.

V is TRBV6-1 and J is TRBJ2-1; 9 bases align to TRBD2. Germline CDR1 MNHNS, CDR2 SASEGT. V shed 9 bases, J shed 8 bases, and the junction held 11 bases outside the gene matches. The CDR3 contains 14 residues. The CDR3 bases are TGTGCCAGTACGGTGCGGGGGGGCACCGATGAGCAGTTCTTC. It codes for CASTVRGGTDEQFF.

The chain combines TRBV10-3 with TRBJ1-2, with 7 positions matching TRBD1. The CDR3 covers 12 residues. Trimming took 11 bases from V and 4 from J; bases not matched to a gene: 7. Germline V gene sequence: CDR1 ENHRY, CDR2 SYGVKD. CDR3 DNA sequence: TGTGCCGCTACGACAGGGCTCTATGGCTACACCTTC. It codes for CAATTGLYGYTF.

A few counts support this clonotype. For the CDR3, the DNA is TGCAGCGTTGAAGGGCCCGGCAGGTCCTATGTCAAAAACATTCAGTACTTC. It translates to CSVEGPGRSYVKNIQYF. The chain joins TRBV29-1 to TRBJ2-4, with D hard to call. Between the trimmed V and J ends, which lost 1 base and 3 bases, there was a span of 19 bases. The CDR3 loop spans 17 amino acids. Germline CDR1 SQVTM, CDR2 ANQGSEA.

Only a few counts were recorded for this clonotype. The V gene is TRBV6-1, the J gene TRBJ1-6; perhaps TRBD1 as D (5 bases). CDR3 length equals 17 residues. V lost 4 bases, J lost 0 bases, and 13 bases lay in between. CDR1 MNHNS and CDR2 SASEGT come from the germline V gene. The CDR3 bases are TGTGCCAGCAGTGGCGGGGGGAGGAGCTCCTATAATTCACCCCTCCACTTT. Its translation: CASSGGGRSSYNSPLHF.

This CDR3 reads CASGPVSSYNEQFF. The DNA for the CDR3 is TGTGCCAGCGGCCCGGTAAGCTCCTACAATGAGCAGTTCTTC. This chain links TRBV7-9 with TRBJ2-1, with D uncertain. Germline V gives CDR1 SEHNR, CDR2 FQNEAQ (reference sequence). Trimming removed 8 bases from V and 0 bases from J, with 11 bases in between. The CDR3 sequence is 14 residues long. The full variable domain, in which reference TRBV7-9 and TRBJ2-1 provide the parts outside the CDR3, is DTGVSQNPRHKITKRGQNVTFRCDPISEHNRLYWYRQTLGQGPEFLTYFQNEAQLEKSRLLSDRFSAERPKGSFSTLEIQRTEQGDSAMYLCASGPVSSYNEQFFGPGTRLTVL.

This clonotype was recorded a few times. The rearrangement joins TRBV5-1 to TRBJ2-3, with 11 bases that match TRBD1. CDR1 SGHRS and CDR2 YFSETQ come from the germline V gene. The junction had 5 bases not matched to a gene; V was cut back by 4 bases and J by 1 base. The CDR3 runs to 16 residues. CDR3 protein: CASSNGQGAGTDTQYF. DNA of the CDR3: TGCGCCAGCAGCAACGGACAGGGGGCAGGCACAGATACGCAGTATTTT. The full variable domain, rest sourced from reference TRBV5-1 and TRBJ2-3, is KAGVTQTPRYLIKTRGQQVTLSCSPISGHRSVSWYQQTPGQGLQFLFEYFSETQRNKGNFPGRFSGRQFSNSRSEMNVSTLELGDSALYLCASSNGQGAGTDTQYFGPGTRLTVL.

The chain couples TRBV27 to TRBJ2-7; no definite D call. The germline V gene encodes CDR1 MNHEY and CDR2 SMNVEV (reference sequence). The CDR3 totals 13 residues. The V and J ends lost 5 bases and 4 bases respectively, with 12 bases between them. CDR3 DNA: TGTGCCAGCAGTGAGAACAGAAAATACGAGCAGTACTTC. It is translated as CASSENRKYEQYF.

In its sample, this clonotype was seen a few times. The chain joins TRBV4-1 to TRBJ2-1; TRBD1 agrees at 10 bases. Germline CDR1 is MGHRA and CDR2 is YSYEKL. J gave up 6 bases and V 1 base, and 6 bases lay outside the gene matches. The CDR3 consists of 16 residues. In DNA, the CDR3 is TGCGCCAGCAGCCAAGCCGGGACAGGGGTTCCCAATGAGCAGTTCTTC. Amino acid sequence: CASSQAGTGVPNEQFF.

The rearrangement uses TRBV4-3 and TRBJ1-3; 8 bases are a match to TRBD1. Trimming removed 3 bases from V and 1 base from J; junction bases left unmatched: 5. The CDR3 has 16 amino acids. The germline CDR1 and CDR2 sequences are LGHNA and YSLEER. The CDR3 loop is CASSHDRGGSGNTIYF. CDR3 in DNA: TGCGCCAGCAGCCACGACAGGGGAGGATCTGGAAACACCATATATTTT.

The gene calls are TRBV5-1 and TRBJ1-1; 7 bases fit TRBD1. The germline gives CDR1 SGHRS, CDR2 YFSETQ. This CDR3 comprises 16 residues. With V trimmed by 3 bases and J by 1 base, 9 bases remained unmatched. The CDR3 nucleotides are TGCGCCAGCAGCTCCAAATCGGGACAGACGAACACTGAAGCTTTCTTT. This gives the protein CASSSKSGQTNTEAFF.

This clonotype was observed a few times. The chain combines TRBV21-1 with TRBJ1-2; the table's D call of TRBD1 was not tested on the DNA. TRBV21-1 is labeled a pseudogene. The CDR3 is made up of 13 amino acids. This CDR3 is CATALTGGEGYTF. In nucleotides, the CDR3 is TGTGCCACCGCCCTGACAGGGGGGGAGGGCTACACCTTC.

This chain joins TRBV27 and TRBJ1-1; 7 bases agree with TRBD1. The CDR3 contains 15 residues. Germline V gene lookup returns CDR1 MNHEY and CDR2 SMNVEV (reference sequence). V lost 5 bases and J lost 1; bases outside the gene matches: 7. The CDR3 DNA reads as TGTGCCAGCAGTCCATCGGACAGGAGGAACACTGAAGCTTTCTTT. Translated, it gives CASSPSDRRNTEAFF.

This chain connects TRBV12-3 or TRBV12-4 to TRBJ2-7, with D hard to call. Between the trimmed V and J ends, which lost 2 bases and 2 bases, there was a span of 10 bases. This CDR3 spans 14 amino acids. CDR3 sequence reads: CASSLRQTAYEQYF. CDR3 DNA: TGTGCCAGCAGTTTACGCCAGACCGCCTACGAGCAGTACTTC.

This clonotype was counted a few times. V usage is TRBV24-1 and J usage is TRBJ1-2, with D possibly matching TRBD1 (6 bases). V shed 3 bases and J shed 0 bases, with 10 bases lying between them. The CDR3 is made up of 15 amino acids. The germline gives CDR1 KGHDR, CDR2 SFDVKD. The chain's CDR3 is CATSDPAGANYGYTF. The CDR3 region has the DNA TGTGCCACCAGTGATCCGGCAGGGGCTAACTATGGCTACACCTTC.

The genes are TRBV29-1 and TRBJ2-1; D is undetermined. V was trimmed by 2 bases and J by 5 bases, leaving 10 bases between them. This CDR3 contains 13 residues. Germline V CDR1 and CDR2: SQVTM, ANQGSEA. CDR3 region: CSVEFTIDNEQFF. CDR3 nucleotide sequence: TGCAGCGTTGAATTCACTATCGACAATGAGCAGTTCTTC.